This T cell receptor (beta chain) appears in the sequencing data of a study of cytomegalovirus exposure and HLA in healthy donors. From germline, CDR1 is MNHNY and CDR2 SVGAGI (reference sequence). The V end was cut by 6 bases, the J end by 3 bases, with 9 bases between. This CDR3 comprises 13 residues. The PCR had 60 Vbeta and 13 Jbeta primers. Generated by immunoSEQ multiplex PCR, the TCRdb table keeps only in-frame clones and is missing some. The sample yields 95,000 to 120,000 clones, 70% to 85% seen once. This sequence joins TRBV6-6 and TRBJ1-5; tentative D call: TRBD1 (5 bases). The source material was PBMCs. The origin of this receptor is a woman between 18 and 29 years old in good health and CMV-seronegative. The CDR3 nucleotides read TGTGCCAGCAGCGCAGGGTTCAATCAGCCCCAGCATTTT. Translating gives CASSAGFNQPQHF.